A selection of T cell receptor beta chains follows, all from one sample in a study of shared clonotypes between healthy human individuals. Assay: immunoSEQ multiplex PCR; the TCRdb copy retains only in-frame clones and omits some. The repertoire consists of some 2,500,000 clones, with over 85% occurring once and the leading ten covering about 0.34%. Sample: naive CD4+ T cells from PBMCs. These receptor sequences come from a man younger than 35 in good health. Some clones in this sample may be carry-over from other donors' samples. The CDR3 runs from the conserved cysteine through the conserved F or W. D genes are given only for firm matches. Clone size is shown for a subset of rows, as once, few, many or a class of expanded clone.

>.|TRBV19|.|TRBJ1-5
TGTGCCAGTAGTATAGGTCGACAACCAAGCAATCAGCCCCAGCATTTT
CASSIGRQPSNQPQHF
>.|TRBV14|.|TRBJ2-1
TGTGCCAGCAGCCAAGATCTCGGGTCCGAGCAGTTCTTC
CASSQDLGSEQFF
>TRBD2|TRBV7-8|.|TRBJ2-7
TGTGCCAGCAGCTTAGGGGGGTACGCGGGAGTTCTGTACGAGCAGTACTTC
CASSLGGYAGVLYEQYF
>.|TRBV28|few|TRBJ1-5
TGTGCCAGCACCATAGATCAGCCCCAGCATTTT
CASTIDQPQHF
>.|TRBV5-8|.|TRBJ2-5
TGTGCCAGCAGCCCGATACTGGAGGGAGTGACCCAGTACTTC
CASSPILEGVTQYF
>.|TRBV30|.|TRBJ1-1
TGTGCCTGGAGTGTATCTCCTGAAGCTTTCTTT
CAWSVSPEAFF
>.|TRBV28|once|TRBJ2-7
TGTGCCAGCACCCAAAGGGGCAGGACCTACGAGCAGTACTTC
CASTQRGRTYEQYF
>.|TRBV7-3|.|TRBJ1-1
TGTGCCAGCAGACTAACCCCGGGCACTGAAGCTTTCTTT
CASRLTPGTEAFF
>.|TRBV5-1|.|TRBJ2-1
TGCGCCAGCAGCTTAGCAGCCTCCTACAATGAGCAGTTCTTC
CASSLAASYNEQFF
>.|TRBV9|few|TRBJ1-2
TGTGCCAGCAGGATAAATGGGGGCGCGAGTGGCTACACCTTC
CASRINGGASGYTF
>TRBD1|TRBV28|.|TRBJ2-7
TGTGCCAGCAGACCAGGACAGGGGGCATGGTCCTACGAGCAGTACTTC
CASRPGQGAWSYEQYF
>TRBD2|TRBV28|.|TRBJ2-7
TGTGCCAGCAGTTCACCGGGACTAATGGAATCCTACGAGCAGTACTTC
CASSSPGLMESYEQYF
>.|TRBV7-7|.|TRBJ2-2
TGTGCCAGCAATCGGGGGGCCGGCGGGGAGCTGTTTTTT
CASNRGAGGELFF
>.|TRBV5-1|.|TRBJ2-1
TGCGCCAGTTCCCTCGGTGGCTCCTACAATGAGCAGTTCTTC
CASSLGGSYNEQFF
>.|TRBV5-1|.|TRBJ2-7
TGCGCCAGCAGCTTGGGCGGGTCAACTTCCTACGAGCAGTACTTC
CASSLGGSTSYEQYF
>.|TRBV6-5|.|TRBJ2-7
TGTGCCACCCGAACGGGGCTTCGCGAGCAGTACTTC
CATRTGLREQYF
>.|TRBV5-1|.|TRBJ2-5
TGCGCCAGCAGCTCGCCCTTGTTGTCTGGTAGCGACCAAGAGACCCAGTACTTC
CASSSPLLSGSDQETQYF
>.|TRBV19|.|TRBJ1-5
TGTGCCAGTAGCACTCGACAGGCGAATCAGGGCAATCAGCCCCAGCATTTT
CASSTRQANQGNQPQHF
>TRBD1|TRBV6-5|.|TRBJ2-7
TGTGCCAGCAGCGTAGGACAGGGGATCTCCTACGAGCAGTACTTC
CASSVGQGISYEQYF
>TRBD2|TRBV6-4|.|TRBJ2-3
TGTGCCAGCAGTCGCAGGCGGAGCGGGAGGGTAACAGATACGCAGTATTTT
CASSRRRSGRVTDTQYF
>.|TRBV2|.|TRBJ1-5
TGTGCCAGCAGTGGGACAGCATATAGCAATCAGCCCCAGCATTTT
CASSGTAYSNQPQHF
>TRBD2|TRBV5-1|.|TRBJ2-7
TGCGCCAGCAGCCCACGAGAAGCTAGCGGGAGGACCTCCTACGAGCAGTACTTC
CASSPREASGRTSYEQYF
>.|TRBV25-1|.|TRBJ1-4
TGTGCCAGCAGTGATCGAACGAGGGTTAATGAAAAACTGTTTTTT
CASSDRTRVNEKLFF
>.|TRBV11-1|.|TRBJ2-1
TGTGCCAGCAGACCTTATACTAGTAATGAGCAGTTCTTC
CASRPYTSNEQFF
>TRBD1|TRBV18|.|TRBJ2-7
TGTGCCAGCTCACCACCGGGACAGGGACCCGAGCAGTACTTC
CASSPPGQGPEQYF
>.|TRBV5-1|.|TRBJ2-2
TGCGCCAGCAGCCGTTCAATAGCGGAATCGAACACCGGGGAGCTGTTTTTT
CASSRSIAESNTGELFF
>TRBD1|TRBV19|.|TRBJ2-7
TGTGCCAGTAGTACCTTCGGACAGGGGATCTACGAGCAGTACTTC
CASSTFGQGIYEQYF
>TRBD2|TRBV28|.|TRBJ2-1
TGTGCCAGCAGTCCCGGGGGGACTCGGACCTACAATGAGCAGTTCTTC
CASSPGGTRTYNEQFF
>TRBD2|TRBV6-1|once|TRBJ2-1
TGTGCCAGCACCAAGGGACTAGCGGGGAACAATGAGCAGTTCTTC
CASTKGLAGNNEQFF
>TRBD2|TRBV9|.|TRBJ2-1
TGTGCCAGCAGCGTAGCCCCAGCGGGAGGGCCCGGGAATGAGCAGTTCTTC
CASSVAPAGGPGNEQFF
>TRBD2|TRBV5-8|.|TRBJ2-2
TGTGCCAGCAGCCTGCGCGGACTAGCGAGCACCGGGGAGCTGTTTTTT
CASSLRGLASTGELFF
>.|TRBV5-1|.|TRBJ1-2
TGCGCCAGCAGCTTTCTCTCAGGGTATGGCTACACCTTC
CASSFLSGYGYTF
>TRBD1|TRBV28|.|TRBJ2-5
TGTGCCAGCAGTTTATCCCTCCTAGCAGGGGGCCTGGAGACCCAGTACTTC
CASSLSLLAGGLETQYF
>.|TRBV28|.|TRBJ1-5
TGTGCCAGCAGTTTAACGGGCCTATATAGCAATCAGCCCCAGCATTTT
CASSLTGLYSNQPQHF
>.|TRBV11-2|once|TRBJ1-1
TGTGCCAGCAGCTTAACTACGGACACTGAAGCTTTCTTT
CASSLTTDTEAFF
>TRBD2|TRBV7-9|.|TRBJ2-1
TGTGCCAGCAGCTTAGTAGCGGGAGGGCCCATCAATGAGCAGTTCTTC
CASSLVAGGPINEQFF
>.|TRBV28|.|TRBJ2-5
TGTGCCAGCAGGAAAAGAGGGAGATTCCAAGAGACCCAGTACTTC
CASRKRGRFQETQYF
>.|TRBV13|.|TRBJ2-5
TGTGCCAGCAGCCTACTCCAGGGAGGCACTTGGGCGGGGGAGACCCAGTACTTC
CASSLLQGGTWAGETQYF
>.|TRBV7-2|.|TRBJ2-1
TGTGCCAGCAGCAGCGGACAGATTATCTACAATGAGCAGTTCTTC
CASSSGQIIYNEQFF
>.|TRBV7-8|.|TRBJ1-3
TGTGCCAGCAGGTCGAGCTACTCTGGAAACACCATATATTTT
CASRSSYSGNTIYF
>.|TRBV7-2|.|TRBJ2-5
TGTGCCAGCAGCTTATTCTCCGGGGAGACCCAGTACTTC
CASSLFSGETQYF
>.|TRBV7-8|.|TRBJ2-1
TGTGCCAGCAGCCCGGCCCTTGGGATGAGCTCCTACAATGAGCAGTTCTTC
CASSPALGMSSYNEQFF
>.|TRBV7-9|.|TRBJ2-3
TGTGCCAGCAGCAGTGGGGGTACGCAGTATTTT
CASSSGGTQYF
>.|TRBV7-2|few|TRBJ2-2
TGTGCCTTGGGTGGCACCGGGGAGCTGTTTTTT
CALGGTGELFF
>.|TRBV13|.|TRBJ1-2
TGTGCCAGCAGCTTAAGGAGCGCGGAACCCTATGGCTACACCTTC
CASSLRSAEPYGYTF
>TRBD2|TRBV7-9|.|TRBJ2-1
TGTGCCAGCAGCCTACCTAGCGGGACCAATGAGCAGTTCTTC
CASSLPSGTNEQFF
>TRBD2|TRBV7-3|.|TRBJ2-3
TGTGCCAGCAGCCCGACTAGCGGGAGGACAGATACGCAGTATTTT
CASSPTSGRTDTQYF
>TRBD2|TRBV28|.|TRBJ2-5
TGTGCCAGCAGCCGACCTACTAGCGGGACGGAGACCCAGTACTTC
CASSRPTSGTETQYF
>.|TRBV19|.|TRBJ2-7
TGTGCCAGTAGTATAAAGATGTTTGCCAGCTCCTACGAGCAGTACTTC
CASSIKMFASSYEQYF
>.|TRBV30|.|TRBJ2-7
TGTGCCTGGAGCACAGGGATTGTGGTAAGCGAGCAGTACTTC
CAWSTGIVVSEQYF
>.|TRBV9|.|TRBJ2-1
TGTGCCAGCAGCGTAGACGGCACTGATTACAATGAGCAGTTCTTC
CASSVDGTDYNEQFF
>.|TRBV10-3|.|TRBJ2-3
TGTGCCATCAGTGATTCGTTAAGACCCGATACGCAGTATTTT
CAISDSLRPDTQYF
>.|TRBV20-1|.|TRBJ1-2
TGCAGTGCTGGACAGAGTTATGGCTACACCTTC
CSAGQSYGYTF
>.|TRBV10-3|once|TRBJ2-5
TGTGCCACAACCCGGGACCAAGAGACCCAGTACTTC
CATTRDQETQYF
>.|TRBV10-1|.|TRBJ2-1
TGCGCCAGCAGTATCAGGCGGGAAGGGCGAAATGAGCAGTTCTTC
CASSIRREGRNEQFF
>.|TRBV6-5|.|TRBJ1-2
TGTGCCAGCAGTTACTCGCAGCGGGAGAACTATGGCTACACCTTC
CASSYSQRENYGYTF
>TRBD2|TRBV4-1|.|TRBJ2-1
TGCGCCAGCAGCCAAGATGCGGGGGGGCGCTCCTACAATGAGCAGTTCTTC
CASSQDAGGRSYNEQFF
>TRBD2|TRBV6-1|.|TRBJ2-2
TGTGCCAGCAGTGTACTAGCGGGAGAGGCCGGGGAGCTGTTTTTT
CASSVLAGEAGELFF
>.|TRBV14|.|TRBJ2-7
TGTGCCAGCAGCCTCGGGCCTTACCCTTTCTACGAGCAGTACTTC
CASSLGPYPFYEQYF
>TRBD1|TRBV28|.|TRBJ2-7
TGTGCCAGCAGAACAGGGGGCAGGTACGAGCAGTACTTC
CASRTGGRYEQYF